These 19 T cell receptor beta chains originate from one sample sequenced in a study of cytomegalovirus exposure and HLA in healthy donors. Researchers ran the PCR with 60 Vbeta and 13 Jbeta primers. Sequencing was performed with immunoSEQ multiplex PCR; in TCRdb, only in-frame clones are kept and a portion is missing. The data contain approximately 200,000 clones, approximately 80% of them seen just once; the ten biggest clones take up just over 1.4%. Material: PBMCs. All receptors derive from a girl aged 5-17 years in good health and CMV-seronegative.

The chain joins TRBV14 to TRBJ2-4; D remains ambiguous. The V end was cut by 4 bases, the J end by 3 bases, with 10 bases between. The CDR3 is 14 residues long. Germline CDR1 reads SGHDN; CDR2 reads FVKESK. The CDR3 DNA follows: TGTGCCAGCAGCCGACAATCAGGCAAAAACATTCAGTACTTC. This codes for CASSRQSGKNIQYF.

CDR3 in amino acids: CASRKGQTTGELFF. DNA of the CDR3: TGTGCCAGCAGGAAGGGACAAACAACCGGGGAGCTGTTTTTT. V and J are TRBV6-5 and TRBJ2-2, with TRBD1 as a possible D gene (6 bases). Germline assignment: CDR1 MNHEY and CDR2 SVGAGI. This CDR3 region has 14 residues. Trimming shortened V by 6 bases and J by 5 bases, and 13 bases separated the two germline ends.

Comment on this clone: Other DNA sequences in this specimen translate into the identical CDR3. This chain joins TRBV18 and TRBJ2-7; 8 bases are shared with TRBD1. Germline loops: CDR1 KGHSH, CDR2 LQKENI. CDR3 length: 14 residues. V gave up 3 bases and J gave up 1 base; unmatched junction bases: 2. The CDR3 nucleotides are TGTGCCAGCTCACCCGACAGGGGATCCTACGAGCAGTACTTC. Translating gives CASSPDRGSYEQYF.

V and J are TRBV28 and TRBJ2-7; 7 nucleotides match TRBD1. CDR1 and CDR2 from the germline V gene are MDHEN and SYDVKM. The length of the CDR3 is 15 residues. J gave up 7 bases and V 3 bases, and 12 bases lay outside the gene matches. CDR3 coding DNA: TGTGCCAGCAGTTTCCGGTCGGGGACAGCCTGGGAGCAGTACTTC. Protein sequence: CASSFRSGTAWEQYF.

The rearrangement joins TRBV4-1 to TRBJ2-5; 8 bases are shared with TRBD2. Germline V gene data show CDR1 as MGHRA and CDR2 as YSYEKL. CDR3 length: 16 residues. V shed 3 bases and J 4 bases; nucleotides not matched to a gene: 10. The chain's CDR3 is CASSQPMGGGIETQYF. The CDR3 nucleotides are TGCGCCAGCAGCCAGCCCATGGGCGGGGGGATAGAGACCCAGTACTTC.

The rearrangement joins TRBV6-5 to TRBJ2-1; D gene ambiguous. The CDR3 covers 16 residues. V lost 0 bases to trimming and J lost 5 bases, with 14 bases between them. Germline lookup yields CDR1 MNHEY and CDR2 SVGAGI. CDR3 protein: CASSYSSLNLNNEQFF. The CDR3 nucleotides are TGTGCCAGCAGTTACTCCTCCCTAAACCTAAACAATGAGCAGTTCTTC.

This rearrangement joins TRBV7-9 to TRBJ1-2; D is uncertain. Trimming took off 1 base at V and 5 bases at J, with 20 bases between the two ends. The CDR3 extends over 17 amino acids. Germline CDR1 reads SEHNR; CDR2 reads FQNEAQ (reference sequence). For the CDR3, the DNA is TGTGCCAGCAGCTTAGACGGCGCCGGCCGTCGGGGATATGGCTACACCTTC. Its translation: CASSLDGAGRRGYGYTF.

This chain uses TRBV7-2 with TRBJ2-2, with D unclear. The CDR3 runs to 13 residues. V lost 1 base, J lost 6 bases, and 6 bases lay in between. Germline loops: CDR1 SGHTA, CDR2 FQGNSA. CDR3 sequence: CASSLVRSGELFF. CDR3 DNA sequence: TGTGCCAGCAGCTTAGTCAGATCCGGGGAGCTGTTTTTT.

The chain has TRBV29-1 and TRBJ2-3; the match to TRBD2 covers 10 bases. V was pared by 6 bases and J by 1 base, with 22 bases of the junction left unmatched. Germline assignment: CDR1 SQVTM and CDR2 ANQGSEA. The CDR3 is 20 amino acids. The CDR3 sequence: CSVPRWASGGARHRTDTQYF. CDR3 sequence (DNA): TGCAGCGTACCGAGGTGGGCTAGCGGGGGAGCCCGACACCGCACAGATACGCAGTATTTT.

This chain joins TRBV23-1 and TRBJ1-1; possibly TRBD1 for D (6 bases). TRBV23-1 is marked as an open reading frame, function uncertain. This CDR3 is 19 amino acids long. V gave up 7 bases and J gave up 2 bases, with 29 bases separating them. The CDR3 sequence: CASKPFVSVGGAINTEAFF. In nucleotides, the CDR3 is TGCGCCAGCAAACCCTTTGTGTCGGTGGGGGGGGCGATTAACACTGAAGCTTTCTTT.

This chain uses TRBV6-5 with TRBJ1-5; TRBD1 is a possible D gene (6 bases). Germline lookup yields CDR1 MNHEY and CDR2 SVGAGI. V dropped 6 bases and J dropped 5 bases, with 17 bases sitting between them. CDR3 length: 15 residues. The CDR3 protein is CASRTGWGIDQPQHF. CDR3 DNA sequence: TGTGCCAGCAGGACAGGTTGGGGGATAGATCAGCCCCAGCATTTT.

The chain links TRBV21-1 to TRBJ2-7; the table's D gene call, TRBD2, was not cross checked with the DNA. TRBV21-1 is given as a pseudogene. The CDR3 has 16 residues. The CDR3: CASSERRGGPFYEQYF. CDR3 nucleotides: TGTGCCAGCAGCGAACGGCGGGGGGGCCCGTTCTACGAGCAGTACTTC.

The chain carries TRBV28 and TRBJ2-4; 11 bases are a match to TRBD1. This CDR3 region has 15 residues. V trimming: 5 bases; J trimming: 8 bases; junction bases outside the gene matches: 8. Per germline, CDR1 MDHEN and CDR2 SYDVKM. CDR3 sequence (DNA): TGTGCCAGCAGTGCCGGCGGGACAGGGGGGGACATTCAGTACTTC. It translates to CASSAGGTGGDIQYF.

The gene calls are TRBV7-2 and TRBJ1-2, with D unclear. The CDR3 sequence is 12 residues long. V was shortened by 5 bases and J by 8 bases, with 12 bases between the two germline ends. CDR1 is SGHTA and CDR2 is FQGNSA in the germline V gene. The DNA for the CDR3 is TGTGCCAGCAGCCCACCGGGGTGGGGCTACACCTTC. This codes for CASSPPGWGYTF. The full variable domain, rest sourced from reference TRBV7-2 and TRBJ1-2, is GAGVSQSPSNKVTEKGKDVELRCDPISGHTALYWYRQSLGQGLEFLIYFQGNSAPDKSGLPSDRFSAERTGGSVSTLTIQRTQQEDSAVYLCASSPPGWGYTFGSGTRLTVV.

The V and J genes are TRBV4-3 and TRBJ2-1; 11 nucleotides align to TRBD2. The CDR3 loop spans 16 amino acids. The germline V gene has CDR1 LGHNA and CDR2 YSLEER. Trimming cost V 4 bases and J 6 bases; bases outside gene matches: 8. In DNA, the CDR3 is TGCGCCAGCAGCCGGATAGCGGGGGGGCCTTTCAATGAGCAGTTCTTC. Encoded protein: CASSRIAGGPFNEQFF.

The chain joins TRBV25-1 to TRBJ2-7; a weak D match, TRBD1 (5 bases). The CDR3 has 13 residues. Germline-derived CDR1 and CDR2 are MGHDK and SYGVNS. V lost 6 bases, J lost 3 bases, and 12 bases lay in between. CDR3 in DNA: TGTGCCAGCAGCTTAGGGGTAGGCTACGAGCAGTACTTC. Residues: CASSLGVGYEQYF.

This chain links TRBV29-1 with TRBJ2-1; 10 bases fit TRBD2. There are 13 residues in the CDR3. Germline V gives CDR1 SQVTM, CDR2 ANQGSEA. V shed 5 bases and J 10 bases; nucleotides not matched to a gene: 8. CDR3 residues: CSVKSGGAVEQFF. CDR3 nucleotide sequence: TGCAGCGTTAAAAGCGGGGGGGCGGTAGAGCAGTTCTTC.

This chain joins TRBV19 and TRBJ1-5, with 8 bases identical to TRBD1. J gave up 2 bases and V 6 bases, and 12 bases lay outside the gene matches. Germline lookup yields CDR1 LNHDA and CDR2 SQIVND (reference sequence). The CDR3 extends over 17 amino acids. CDR3: CASSIQQGGPRNQPQHF. The CDR3 DNA reads as TGTGCCAGTAGCATACAACAGGGGGGGCCACGCAATCAGCCCCAGCATTTT.

The count of this clone is one. Here the CDR3 reads CASSPGQGLNTEAFF. The CDR3 DNA is TGTGCCAGCAGCCCCGGACAGGGGCTGAACACTGAAGCTTTCTTT. This chain uses TRBV7-9 with TRBJ1-1, with 9 positions matching TRBD1. The CDR3 is 15 amino acids. With 5 bases clipped from V and 0 bases from J, the junction kept 4 bases outside the gene matches. Germline lookup yields CDR1 SEHNR and CDR2 FQNEAQ (reference sequence).